The source of this T cell receptor beta chain is a study of blood T cell repertoires in COVID-19. Study information: Samples of COVID-19 (acute and convalescent) were obtained from the United States, Italy and Spain. PBMCs, B-cell-depleted T cells, or T cells were the source of the cDNA or gDNA that made up the material.

In germline, CDR1 is SGHAT, CDR2 FQNNGV. The CDR3 contains 18 residues. Unmatched junction bases numbered 11, after V lost 0 bases and J lost 0 bases. As originally analysed: How many nucleated cells were present was estimated from reference gene primer amplification. TCRdb's table, derived via immunoSEQ multiplex PCR, lists solely in-frame clones and lacks some. V, J and clone size derive from that table, while D and trimming were established from the DNA sequence. The sample lists 110,000 or so clones, 80% to 90% occurring once. V and J are TRBV11-2 and TRBJ2-7; 7 bases line up with TRBD1. The sequence was obtained from a woman between 50 and 59 years old with acute or convalescent COVID-19. The material sequenced was peripheral blood. The CDR3 bases are TGTGCCAGCAGCTTAGAGATCCATGGGACAGCGACCTCCTACGAGCAGTACTTC. Its protein is CASSLEIHGTATSYEQYF.